This T cell receptor (beta chain) appears in the sequencing data of a study of blood T cell repertoires in COVID-19. Overall study context: Whether acute or convalescent, the COVID-19 samples came from the United States, Italy and Spain. PBMCs, B-cell-depleted T cells, or T cells provided the cDNA or gDNA that made up the material.

Seattle participants joined during active infection and were tracked over time. Looked up from germline, CDR1 is SEHNR and CDR2 is FQNEAQ (reference sequence). The CDR3 has 18 residues. V shed 3 bases and J 5 bases; nucleotides not matched to a gene: 18. As originally analysed: The authors estimated nucleated cell counts from reference gene primer amplification. Sequencing was performed with immunoSEQ multiplex PCR; in TCRdb, only in-frame clones are kept and a portion is missing. That table supplies the V and J calls and clone size; D and trimming were determined from the DNA. The sample records about 370,000 clones, more than 80% being singletons.

This sequence was found in a woman between 25 and 40 years old with COVID-19, enrolled during active disease. V gene TRBV7-9 combines with J gene TRBJ2-5; 7 nucleotides line up with TRBD2. Sample: peripheral blood. CDR3 region: CASSLVEKAGHLRETQYF. CDR3 nucleotide sequence: TGTGCCAGCAGCTTGGTTGAAAAAGCGGGGCACCTGCGGGAGACCCAGTACTTC.